These 18 T cell receptor beta chains originate from one sample sequenced in a study of T cells in Graves' hyperthyroidism and ophthalmopathy. TCR beta CDR3 regions were amplified from RNA. A set of HTBI primers served as the primers for a first-round RT-PCR of the TCR CDR3. TCRdb called the multiplex PCR reads again in MiXCR, with one record for every CDR3 protein. Of 300,000 or so distinct CDR3 sequences detected, around 23% appear once; the ten largest clones hold over 40%. Sequencing used blood. The receptors originated from a woman aged 45-65 years with Graves' hyperthyroidism.

V and J are TRBV20-1 and TRBJ2-1; D remains unclear. Trimming shortened V by 6 bases and J by 6 bases, and 21 bases separated the two germline ends. This CDR3 comprises 15 residues. CDR1 is DFQATT, CDR2 SNEGSKA, per germline (reference sequence). CDR3 in amino acids: CSAPLLSQTSNEQFF. The CDR3 coding sequence is TGCAGTGCCCCTCTACTATCTCAGACCAGCAATGAGCAGTTCTTC.

A word on this clonotype: This clone may be a read error of a much larger clone one base away. The rearrangement links TRBV5-1 to TRBJ2-7; 8 nucleotides agree with TRBD1. Germline CDR1 reads SGHRS; CDR2 reads YFSETQ. V shed 0 bases and J 5 bases; nucleotides not matched to a gene: 10. There are 16 residues in the CDR3. The DNA for the CDR3 is TGCGCCAGCAGCTTGGGAATGGGGGCAGGGGGCGACGAGCAGTACTTC. Translating gives CASSLGMGAGGDEQYF. Combining the CDR3 with reference TRBV5-1 and TRBJ2-7 gives the whole variable domain KAGVTQTPRYLIKTRGQQVTLSCSPISGHRSVSWYQQTPGQGLQFLFEYFSETQRNKGNFPGRFSGRQFSNSRSEMNVSTLELGDSALYLCASSLGMGAGGDEQYFGPGTRLTVT.

Ten or more counts support this clonotype. The rearrangement uses TRBV28 and TRBJ2-7; TRBD2 matches 7 bases. J was trimmed by 5 bases and V by 2 bases; bases with no gene match: 6. The CDR3 runs 14 residues. The germline gives CDR1 MDHEN, CDR2 SYDVKM. The CDR3 here is CASSLEAGKNEQYF. In DNA, the CDR3 is TGTGCCAGCAGTTTAGAAGCGGGAAAGAACGAGCAGTACTTC. Looking up the rest from reference TRBV28 and TRBJ2-7 gives the full variable domain: DVKVTQSSRYLVKRTGEKVFLECVQDMDHENMFWYRQDPGLGLRLIYFSYDVKMKEKGDIPEGYSVSREKKERFSLILESASTNQTSMYLCASSLEAGKNEQYFGPGTRLTVT.

This clonotype was observed at least ten times. The rearrangement links TRBV20-1 to TRBJ2-7, with 12 positions matching TRBD2. Trimming cost V 5 bases and J 1 base; bases outside gene matches: 6. The CDR3 sequence is 15 residues long. CDR1 is DFQATT, CDR2 SNEGSKA, per germline (reference sequence). The CDR3 here is CSAAGLAGRSYEQYF. Written as DNA, the CDR3 is TGCAGTGCTGCGGGACTAGCGGGCCGATCCTACGAGCAGTACTTC.

This clonotype was detected many times. The DNA for the CDR3 is TGTGCCAGCAGCGTAAACCCGGACGGCTCCTACGAGCAGTACTTC. It yields the protein CASSVNPDGSYEQYF. The chain links TRBV9 to TRBJ2-7; D remains ambiguous. V lost 1 base and J lost 0, with 11 bases in between. The CDR3 loop spans 15 amino acids. Germline V gene sequence: CDR1 SGDLS, CDR2 YYNGEE. The full variable domain, completed using reference TRBV9 and TRBJ2-7, is DSGVTQTPKHLITATGQRVTLRCSPRSGDLSVYWYQQSLDQGLQFLIQYYNGEERAKGNILERFSAQQFPDLHSELNLSSLELGDSALYFCASSVNPDGSYEQYFGPGTRLTVT.

The gene calls are TRBV11-1 and TRBJ2-3; D remains unclear. Germline loops: CDR1 SGHAT, CDR2 FQDESV (reference sequence). V was clipped by 0 bases and J by 2 bases, with 12 bases between them. This CDR3 contains 16 residues. As DNA, the CDR3 is TGTGCCAGCAGCTTAGCTTCCCCAGGACCCACAGATACGCAGTATTTT. Translation gives CASSLASPGPTDTQYF.

The rearrangement joins TRBV15 to TRBJ2-7; D is possibly TRBD1 or TRBD2 (5 bases each). This CDR3 region has 12 residues. V was pared by 6 bases and J by 4 bases, with 10 bases between. Germline CDR1 LNHNV, CDR2 YYDKDF (reference sequence). The CDR3 sequence: CATRDYRYEQYF. CDR3 DNA sequence: TGTGCCACCAGAGACTACAGGTACGAGCAGTACTTC.

This clonotype has at least ten counts. V and J are TRBV3-1 and TRBJ2-3; TRBD1 or TRBD2 may be the D gene (6 bases each). The V gene lost 3 bases and the J gene lost 9 bases, with 19 bases spanning the gap. This CDR3 has 15 residues. Germline V CDR1 and CDR2: LGHDT, YNNKEL (reference sequence). The CDR3 region has the DNA TGTGCCAGCAGCCATGCGATGGGGGGCGCTAAGACGCAGTATTTT. Residues: CASSHAMGGAKTQYF.

This clonotype was found many times. The chain combines TRBV20-1 with TRBJ2-3; TRBD2 might be the D (5 bases). Looked up from germline, CDR1 is DFQATT and CDR2 is SNEGSKA (reference sequence). V was pared by 5 bases and J by 2 bases, with 11 bases between. The CDR3 length is 13 residues. The CDR3 loop is CSAVEGYTDTQYF. The CDR3 DNA is TGCAGTGCTGTCGAGGGATACACAGATACGCAGTATTTT.

This clonotype was counted ten times or more. The chain combines TRBV6-1 with TRBJ2-1; 11 nucleotides line up with TRBD2. Losses at the gene ends were 5 bases for V and 7 bases for J; bases not matched to a gene: 7. Per germline, CDR1 MNHNS and CDR2 SASEGT. The CDR3 sequence is 15 residues long. CDR3 sequence reads: CASSRLAGQENEQFF. CDR3 DNA sequence: TGTGCCAGCAGTCGACTAGCGGGGCAAGAGAATGAGCAGTTCTTC.

The V and J genes are TRBV11-2 and TRBJ1-3; the D is unclear. Trimming took off 0 bases at V and 1 base at J, with 7 bases between the two ends. The germline gives CDR1 SGHAT, CDR2 FQNNGV. The CDR3 consists of 15 residues. The CDR3 sequence: CASSLDARSGNTIYF. Here the CDR3 DNA reads TGTGCCAGCAGCTTAGATGCCCGGTCTGGAAACACCATATATTTT.

This clonotype was counted only a few times. The CDR3 DNA is TGTGCCAGCTCCTTTGAAGGGGGGACCCAGTACTTC. This codes for CASSFEGGTQYF. This chain connects TRBV28 to TRBJ2-5; a weak D match, TRBD1 (6 bases). Germline V gene sequence: CDR1 MDHEN, CDR2 SYDVKM. Trimming took 8 bases from V and 7 from J, leaving 14 bases between them. This CDR3 region has 12 residues.

The chain uses TRBV27 and TRBJ1-2, with 7 bases fitting TRBD1. CDR1 and CDR2 (germline): MNHEY, SMNVEV (reference sequence). V was clipped by 8 bases and J by 4 bases; unmatched bases: 10. This CDR3 is built from 14 residues. The CDR3 protein is CASGSGTAFYGYTF. CDR3 coding DNA: TGTGCCAGCGGTTCCGGGACAGCATTCTATGGCTACACCTTC.

This clonotype turned up a few times. The genes are TRBV6-1 and TRBJ1-3; no clear D gene. The CDR3 sequence is 13 residues long. Germline values: CDR1 MNHNS, CDR2 SASEGT. V lost 6 bases and J 7 bases, leaving 13 bases between the germline ends. In nucleotides, the CDR3 is TGTGCCAGCAGGGATCCGGTCCGGAACACCATATATTTT. This translates into CASRDPVRNTIYF.

The chain has TRBV2 and TRBJ2-1; 10 bases agree with TRBD2. Per the germline V gene, CDR1 is SNHLY and CDR2 is FYNNEI. V was clipped by 4 bases and J by 7 bases; unmatched bases: 7. The CDR3 is 15 amino acids. The CDR3 reads CASSAGLAEDNEQFF. The CDR3 DNA reads as TGTGCCAGCAGTGCCGGACTAGCGGAAGATAATGAGCAGTTCTTC.

This clonotype has more than one count but fewer than ten. The chain is built from TRBV6-1 and TRBJ1-1; possibly TRBD1 for D (5 bases). CDR1 is MNHNS and CDR2 is SASEGT in the germline V gene. The CDR3 has 15 amino acids. V dropped 5 bases and J dropped 2 bases, with 15 bases sitting between them. The CDR3 bases are TGTGCCAGCAGTTACGCGGAGGGGATTAACACTGAAGCTTTCTTT. As protein: CASSYAEGINTEAFF.

This clonotype was counted ten times or more. The chain joins TRBV15 to TRBJ2-5; the match to TRBD2 covers 8 bases. Per the germline V gene, CDR1 is LNHNV and CDR2 is YYDKDF (reference sequence). The CDR3 sequence is 14 residues long. The ends lost 1 base at V and 3 bases at J; junction bases unmatched: 1. The CDR3 DNA is TGTGCCACCAGCAGAGGCGGGGGGAAAGAGACCCAGTACTTC. Protein sequence: CATSRGGGKETQYF.

This clonotype was counted between two and nine times. The chain recombines TRBV29-1 with TRBJ2-2, with D hard to call. The CDR3 contains 12 residues. Germline CDR1 is SQVTM and CDR2 is ANQGSEA. V shed 4 bases and J shed 7 bases, with 10 bases lying between them. This chain's CDR3 is CSVGGFNGELFF. The CDR3 DNA reads TGCAGCGTTGGTGGGTTTAACGGGGAGCTGTTTTTT.